The clone carrying this T cell receptor (beta chain) turned up a few times. Its target is unknown. This entry belongs to a study of blood T cells in healthy people across ages. Study observations and caveats: Estimates based on one million T cells were treated as lower bounds. It was not possible, with unsorted PBMCs, to conclusively compare naive and antigen-experienced cells.

The junction had 19 bases not matched to a gene; V was cut back by 4 bases and J by 3 bases. CDR1 is LGHDT and CDR2 is YNNKEL in the germline V gene (reference sequence). CDR3 length: 20 amino acids. Next came a second PCR, run for roughly 6 to 11 cycles, which used a sample-barcoded 5' primer along with a J-beta primer mix. Any given sample supplied a minimum of 2.5 million CDR3-containing paired-end reads. TCRdb independently ran MiXCR on the 5' RACE reads; one entry per CDR3 protein. The sample records fewer than 800,000 distinct CDR3 sequences, approximately 25% being singletons. This sample was shared with a second study, whose subject was T cells of mothers and their children.

The chain combines TRBV3-1 with TRBJ2-7, with 12 bases aligning to TRBD2. The specimen sequenced was blood. The receptor was isolated from a boy aged 5-17 years in good health. The CDR3 sequence is CASSPEGRGLAGGPLYEQYF. Written as DNA, the CDR3 is TGTGCCAGCAGCCCTGAGGGGCGCGGGCTAGCGGGAGGGCCACTCTACGAGCAGTACTTC.